The 10 T cell receptor beta chains given below trace back to one sample, sequenced in a study of T cell responses to AZD1222 COVID-19 vaccine. Sequenced by immunoSEQ multiplex PCR; TCRdb stores in-frame clones only, minus some. In the table there are approximately 88,000 clones, around 73% of which are singletons. Material: peripheral blood, obtained on day 0 of AZD1222 vaccination. The receptors come from an adult in good health.

V is TRBV5-1 and J is TRBJ2-2; D is uncertain. Germline lookup yields CDR1 SGHRS and CDR2 YFSETQ. The germline V and J ends were trimmed by 1 base and 5 bases, with 9 bases remaining between them. The CDR3 consists of 14 residues. Written as DNA, the CDR3 is TGCGCCAGCAGCTTGTGGCAGAGAACCGGGGAGCTGTTTTTT. It is translated as CASSLWQRTGELFF.

For the CDR3, the DNA is TGTGCCAGCAGCTTAGGCACTAGCGGATACTCCTACGAGCAGTACTTC. Translating gives CASSLGTSGYSYEQYF. This chain uses TRBV7-6 with TRBJ2-7; TRBD2 matches at 8 bases. The CDR3 is made up of 16 amino acids. The V gene end was trimmed by 1 base and the J gene end by 0 bases; junction bases not matched to a gene: 5. Germline V gives CDR1 SGHVS, CDR2 FNYEAQ.

The chain combines TRBV5-5 with TRBJ1-3; D possibly corresponds to TRBD1 (6 bases). The CDR3 length is 16 residues. Trimming removed 2 bases at V and 4 bases at J, with 16 bases between. Looked up from germline, CDR1 is SGHKS and CDR2 is YYEKEE (reference sequence). CDR3 loop: CASSFNRESSGNTIYF. The CDR3 nucleotides read TGTGCCAGCAGCTTCAACAGGGAAAGCTCCGGAAACACCATATATTTT.

The genes are TRBV13 and TRBJ2-7, with 7 bases that match TRBD2. J was trimmed by 4 bases and V by 2 bases; bases with no gene match: 8. CDR1 is PRHDT and CDR2 is FYEKMQ in the germline V gene (reference sequence). The CDR3 runs 15 residues. CDR3 sequence reads: CASSLRGGPGYEQYF. CDR3 coding DNA: TGTGCCAGCAGCTTAAGGGGAGGGCCGGGGTACGAGCAGTACTTC.

The chain is built from TRBV19 and TRBJ1-1; a possible D gene is TRBD1 (5 bases). V was clipped by 2 bases and J by 7 bases, with 8 bases between them. The length of the CDR3 is 12 residues. CDR1 is LNHDA, CDR2 SQIVND, per germline (reference sequence). CDR3 loop: CASSITRGEAFF. The CDR3 bases are TGTGCCAGTAGTATAACGAGGGGTGAAGCTTTCTTT.

This clone turned up a few times. The genes are TRBV29-1 and TRBJ1-4, with TRBD1 as a possible D gene (6 bases). Germline V gene data show CDR1 as SQVTM and CDR2 as ANQGSEA. Trimming removed 4 bases at V and 5 bases at J, with 11 bases between. This CDR3 spans 13 amino acids. The DNA for the CDR3 is TGCAGCGTTGCTAAAGGACAGAATGAAAAACTGTTTTTT. Protein product: CSVAKGQNEKLFF.

The sample holds one count of this clone. The V and J genes are TRBV29-1 and TRBJ2-1; 7 bases are shared with TRBD2. This CDR3 spans 13 amino acids. V lost 5 bases, J lost 5 bases, and 6 bases stayed unmatched. Germline V gene data show CDR1 as SQVTM and CDR2 as ANQGSEA. CDR3 in amino acids: CSVILARHNEQFF. The CDR3, as DNA: TGCAGCGTTATACTAGCGAGACACAATGAGCAGTTCTTC.

The chain employs TRBV10-3 and TRBJ1-2; 9 bases fit TRBD1. Trimming at V came to 4 bases and at J to 2 bases, leaving 5 bases not matched to a gene. This CDR3 contains 15 residues. Germline CDR1 and CDR2: ENHRY and SYGVKD. The CDR3 bases are TGTGCCATCAGTGTTGGAGACAGGGGGAACTATGGCTACACCTTC. Translated: CAISVGDRGNYGYTF.

The V gene is TRBV30, the J gene TRBJ1-1; D may be TRBD1 (5 bases). This CDR3 has 13 residues. The germline V gene encodes CDR1 GTSNPN and CDR2 SVGIG (reference sequence). The V and J ends lost 3 bases and 4 bases respectively, with 12 bases between them. CDR3: CAWSREGGTEAFF. The CDR3 nucleotides are TGTGCCTGGAGCAGGGAGGGAGGCACTGAAGCTTTCTTT.

V is TRBV5-1 and J is TRBJ1-2, with a tentative D call TRBD1 (5 bases). The germline gives CDR1 SGHRS, CDR2 YFSETQ. Trimming took 0 bases from V and 6 from J, leaving 12 bases between them. CDR3 length equals 14 residues. The CDR3 is CASSLASRENGYTF. CDR3 nucleotides: TGCGCCAGCAGCTTGGCCTCCAGGGAGAATGGCTACACCTTC.